This entry features one T cell receptor beta chain sequence. These data originate in a study of cytomegalovirus exposure and HLA in healthy donors. PCR amplification relied on 60 Vbeta primers (plus 13 Jbeta primers). The repertoire was sequenced with immunoSEQ multiplex PCR; TCRdb's copy has only in-frame clones and lacks some. Of more than 95,000 clones listed, about three quarters are singletons. V trimming: 6 bases; J trimming: 0 bases; junction bases outside the gene matches: 2. The germline gives CDR1 SGHTA, CDR2 FQGNSA. The length of the CDR3 is 15 residues. The clonotype originates from a woman in her forties in good health and CMV-seronegative. The chain recombines TRBV7-2 with TRBJ2-6; 7 bases map to TRBD1. What was sequenced was PBMCs. The chain's CDR3 is CASSRQGSGANVLTF. As DNA, the CDR3 is TGTGCCAGCAGTAGACAGGGCTCTGGGGCCAACGTCCTGACTTTC.